This entry lists 30 T cell receptor beta chains sequenced from one sample in a study of blood T cell repertoires in COVID-19. TCRdb keeps only in-frame clones here, not all; method: immunoSEQ multiplex PCR. Of roughly 200,000 clones listed, roughly 81% were seen once; the top ten hold 12%. What was sequenced was peripheral blood. All receptors come from a woman older than 75 with COVID-19, enrolled during active disease.

The chain has TRBV27 and TRBJ2-2; D remains ambiguous. The CDR3 has 13 amino acids. The germline CDR1 and CDR2 sequences are MNHEY and SMNVEV (reference sequence). V lost 3 bases, J lost 0 bases, and 2 bases lay in between. The CDR3 spells CASSFTNTGELFF. The CDR3 DNA reads TGTGCCAGCAGTTTCACGAACACCGGGGAGCTGTTTTTT.

V is TRBV2 and J is TRBJ2-1, with D perhaps TRBD2 (6 bases). Germline CDR1 is SNHLY and CDR2 is FYNNEI. The CDR3 is made up of 14 amino acids. V lost 7 bases and J 5 bases, leaving 15 bases between the germline ends. The CDR3 sequence is CASMKEGGNNEQFF. CDR3 DNA sequence: TGTGCCAGCATGAAGGAGGGCGGTAACAATGAGCAGTTCTTC.

The V and J genes are TRBV6-1 and TRBJ2-7; no reliable D call. There are 13 residues in the CDR3. CDR1 is MNHNS, CDR2 SASEGT, per germline. V shed 3 bases and J shed 6 bases, with 12 bases lying between them. CDR3 in DNA: TGTGCCAGCAGTGACATAGTACCCTCCGAGCAGTACTTC. Protein: CASSDIVPSEQYF.

The chain couples TRBV10-2 to TRBJ1-1, with D perhaps matching TRBD1 (6 bases). Per the germline V gene, CDR1 is WSHSY and CDR2 is SAAADI. This CDR3 comprises 15 residues. The ends were cut back, 6 bases at V and 1 base at J, with 15 bases in the middle. This CDR3 reads CASSLYRVGNTEAFF. The DNA for the CDR3 is TGCGCCAGCAGCCTATACAGGGTCGGGAACACTGAAGCTTTCTTT.

This chain joins TRBV4-2 and TRBJ1-4; no firm D call. The germline CDR1 and CDR2 sequences are LGHNA and YNFKEQ. The V end was cut by 0 bases, the J end by 8 bases, with 10 bases between. The CDR3 covers 14 residues. The CDR3: CASSQDSDGEKLFF. CDR3 bases: TGTGCCAGCAGCCAAGATAGCGATGGAGAAAAACTGTTTTTT.

The chain uses TRBV2 and TRBJ1-2, with TRBD1 matching 9 bases. Per the germline V gene, CDR1 is SNHLY and CDR2 is FYNNEI. V lost 8 bases, J lost 5 bases, and 15 bases stayed unmatched. The CDR3 runs to 16 residues. CDR3 protein: CASQSDSGTGRYGYTF. DNA of the CDR3: TGTGCCAGCCAGTCAGACTCCGGGACAGGGAGGTATGGCTACACCTTC.

This clone was observed a few times. The rearrangement joins TRBV18 to TRBJ2-7, with 7 positions matching TRBD2. Germline-derived CDR1 and CDR2 are KGHSH and LQKENI. The CDR3 covers 12 residues. Losses at the gene ends were 5 bases for V and 3 bases for J; bases not matched to a gene: 1. CDR3: CASSGTNYEQYF. CDR3 bases: TGTGCCAGCTCAGGGACTAACTACGAGCAGTACTTC.

The chain carries TRBV18 and TRBJ2-7, with 13 bases matching TRBD2. J was trimmed by 0 bases and V by 3 bases; bases with no gene match: 8. Germline CDR1 KGHSH, CDR2 LQKENI. This CDR3 contains 18 residues. The DNA of the CDR3 is TGTGCCAGCTCACCCTCGACTAGCGGGGGGCCTAGCTCCTACGAGCAGTACTTC. This sequence encodes CASSPSTSGGPSSYEQYF.

CDR3 sequence reads: CATSRDEEGIQYF. DNA of the CDR3: TGTGCCACCAGCAGAGATGAGGAGGGCATTCAGTACTTC. The rearrangement joins TRBV15 to TRBJ2-4; the D gene is possibly TRBD2 (6 bases). Trimming stripped 0 bases from V and 9 bases from J, with 9 bases between. This CDR3 is 13 amino acids long. The germline V gene encodes CDR1 LNHNV and CDR2 YYDKDF (reference sequence).

The V gene is TRBV9, the J gene TRBJ1-2, with TRBD1 as a possible D gene (5 bases). The V gene's germline CDR1 is SGDLS and CDR2 YYNGEE. V was cut by 0 bases and J by 7 bases, with 10 bases left in between. The CDR3 length is 13 residues. The CDR3 sequence: CASSVGRVSGYTF. CDR3 DNA sequence: TGTGCCAGCAGCGTAGGCAGGGTTAGTGGCTACACCTTC. Full variable domain (missing parts from reference TRBV9 and TRBJ1-2): DSGVTQTPKHLITATGQRVTLRCSPRSGDLSVYWYQQSLDQGLQFLIQYYNGEERAKGNILERFSAQQFPDLHSELNLSSLELGDSALYFCASSVGRVSGYTFGSGTRLTVV.

This chain joins TRBV2 and TRBJ2-7, with 7 nucleotides matching TRBD1. With 8 bases clipped from V and 6 bases from J, the junction kept 7 bases outside the gene matches. The CDR3 is made up of 12 amino acids. Germline V gene sequence: CDR1 SNHLY, CDR2 FYNNEI. The DNA of the CDR3 is TGTGCCAGCGGACAACAGGGGATCGAGCAGTACTTC. This translates into CASGQQGIEQYF.

The chain combines TRBV19 with TRBJ1-5; unclear D gene. This CDR3 is 14 amino acids long. Germline values: CDR1 LNHDA, CDR2 SQIVND (reference sequence). V lost 7 bases, J lost 2 bases, and 12 bases lay in between. The CDR3 DNA reads as TGTGCCAGTAACCCCTTAGCGGGCAATCAGCCCCAGCATTTT. It codes for CASNPLAGNQPQHF.

The CDR3 is CASSPQAGAKDEQFF. CDR3 DNA sequence: TGTGCCAGCAGCCCCCAAGCGGGAGCTAAAGATGAGCAGTTCTTC. The chain joins TRBV7-8 to TRBJ2-1; 8 nucleotides align to TRBD2. CDR1 and CDR2 (germline): SGHVS, FQNEAQ. V shed 5 bases, J shed 8 bases, and the junction held 11 bases outside the gene matches. The CDR3 is made up of 15 amino acids.

This CDR3 is CASSQEGGNRGAYGYTF. CDR3 coding DNA: TGCGCCAGCAGCCAAGAAGGGGGTAACAGGGGGGCCTATGGCTACACCTTC. The chain links TRBV4-1 to TRBJ1-2, with 8 bases that match TRBD1. V lost 0 bases and J lost 4; bases outside the gene matches: 10. This CDR3 region has 17 residues. The germline V gene encodes CDR1 MGHRA and CDR2 YSYEKL.

The rearrangement links TRBV6-5 to TRBJ2-3; 9 bases are shared with TRBD1. CDR1 and CDR2 from the germline V gene are MNHEY and SVGAGI. The CDR3 spans 14 residues. V was clipped by 6 bases and J by 9 bases; unmatched bases: 10. The CDR3 is CASREDRGRDTQYF. As DNA, the CDR3 is TGTGCCAGCAGAGAGGACAGGGGACGTGACACGCAGTATTTT.

The DNA of the CDR3 is TGTGCCAGCAGTTTAAAGGGTTTCGGGGACACTGAAGCTTTCTTT. It translates to CASSLKGFGDTEAFF. The chain joins TRBV28 to TRBJ1-1; D gene ambiguous. The CDR3 contains 15 residues. Per germline, CDR1 MDHEN and CDR2 SYDVKM. V lost 2 bases, J lost 3 bases, and 13 bases lay in between.

The CDR3 nucleotides read TGCGCCAGCAGCCACCAACAGAACACTGAAGCTTTCTTT. This encodes CASSHQQNTEAFF. J is TRBJ1-1 and V is TRBV4-1; no firm D call. The CDR3 is made up of 13 amino acids. V shed 3 bases and J shed 1 base, with 6 bases lying between them. The germline gives CDR1 MGHRA, CDR2 YSYEKL.

The chain carries TRBV3-1 (or the pseudogene TRBV3-2) and TRBJ2-1; perhaps TRBD1 as D (5 bases). Trimming removed 4 bases at V and 8 bases at J, with 9 bases between. The germline gives CDR1 LGHDT, CDR2 YNNKEL (reference sequence). The CDR3 runs 12 residues. CDR3 bases: TGTGCCAGCAGCCTTAGGGGCTATGAGCAGTTCTTC. Residues: CASSLRGYEQFF.

The rearrangement uses TRBV6-5 and TRBJ1-5, with 9 bases matching TRBD1. The germline V gene has CDR1 MNHEY and CDR2 SVGAGI. Unmatched junction bases numbered 5, after V lost 5 bases and J lost 3 bases. The CDR3 consists of 15 residues. CDR3 region: CASSRGTGNNQPQHF. CDR3 DNA sequence: TGTGCCAGCAGTCGCGGGACAGGGAACAATCAGCCCCAGCATTTT.

The chain combines TRBV28 with TRBJ2-7; 8 nucleotides agree with TRBD2. The CDR3 is 14 residues long. With V trimmed by 2 bases and J by 1 base, 1 base remained unmatched. Germline-derived CDR1 and CDR2 are MDHEN and SYDVKM. DNA of the CDR3: TGTGCCAGCAGTTTAACTAGCGGTTCCTACGAGCAGTACTTC. It specifies CASSLTSGSYEQYF. The complete variable domain, with remaining parts taken from reference TRBV28 and TRBJ2-7, reads DVKVTQSSRYLVKRTGEKVFLECVQDMDHENMFWYRQDPGLGLRLIYFSYDVKMKEKGDIPEGYSVSREKKERFSLILESASTNQTSMYLCASSLTSGSYEQYFGPGTRLTVT.

The chain carries TRBV12-5 and TRBJ2-7, with D tentatively TRBD1 (6 bases). Germline V lookup: CDR1 LGHNT, CDR2 FRNRAP. The CDR3 has 15 residues. The V gene lost 3 bases and the J gene lost 4 bases, with 16 bases spanning the gap. DNA for the CDR3: TGTGCTAGTGGTTTTGGGGGCTCTTACCCTTACGAGCAGTACTTC. As protein: CASGFGGSYPYEQYF.

CDR3 sequence reads: CASRRTTLETQYF. CDR3 sequence (DNA): TGTGCCAGCAGAAGGACTACCTTAGAGACCCAGTACTTC. The chain couples TRBV28 to TRBJ2-5; maybe TRBD2 (6 bases). Trimming stripped 6 bases from V and 4 bases from J, with 12 bases between. The CDR3 loop spans 13 amino acids. CDR1 and CDR2 from the germline V gene are MDHEN and SYDVKM. The full variable domain, in which reference TRBV28 and TRBJ2-5 provide the parts outside the CDR3, is DVKVTQSSRYLVKRTGEKVFLECVQDMDHENMFWYRQDPGLGLRLIYFSYDVKMKEKGDIPEGYSVSREKKERFSLILESASTNQTSMYLCASRRTTLETQYFGPGTRLLVL.

The chain joins TRBV3-1 (or the pseudogene TRBV3-2) to TRBJ2-7; 14 bases map to TRBD2. The ends lost 6 bases at V and 2 bases at J; junction bases unmatched: 12. Germline V CDR1 and CDR2: LGHDT, YNNKEL (reference sequence). This CDR3 spans 18 amino acids. CDR3 sequence reads: CASRQRGTSGSMTYEQYF. As DNA, the CDR3 is TGTGCCAGCAGGCAAAGAGGGACTAGCGGGAGTATGACCTACGAGCAGTACTTC.

The genes are TRBV10-3 and TRBJ2-5, with 7 bases matching TRBD2. This CDR3 has 14 residues. V lost 0 bases, J lost 4 bases, and 2 bases stayed unmatched. Germline CDR1 ENHRY, CDR2 SYGVKD. DNA for the CDR3: TGTGCCATCAGTGAGTCGAGGGAGGGAGAGACCCAGTACTTC. Protein sequence: CAISESREGETQYF.

The rearrangement joins TRBV6-2 or TRBV6-3 to TRBJ2-2; D gene unclear. From germline, CDR1 is MNHEY and CDR2 SVGEGT. The CDR3 contains 14 residues. Trimming removed 0 bases at V and 4 bases at J, with 6 bases between. CDR3 loop: CASSYSQTTGELFF. CDR3 bases: TGTGCCAGCAGTTACTCACAGACCACCGGGGAGCTGTTTTTT.

This rearrangement joins TRBV6-5 to TRBJ1-6; D gene ambiguous. Germline CDR1 MNHEY, CDR2 SVGAGI. The V gene lost 4 bases and the J gene lost 9 bases, with 7 bases spanning the gap. CDR3 length: 12 residues. The CDR3 sequence is CASSWPGSPLHF. Written as DNA, the CDR3 is TGTGCCAGCAGTTGGCCGGGTTCACCCCTCCACTTT.

The gene calls are TRBV5-1 and TRBJ2-7; 12 positions agree with TRBD1. In germline, CDR1 is SGHRS, CDR2 YFSETQ. V dropped 3 bases and J dropped 7; count of bases not matched to a gene: 5. The CDR3 totals 14 residues. For the CDR3, the DNA is TGCGCCAGCAGCTCGGGGACAGGGGGCGCGGAGCAGTACTTC. Translated, it gives CASSSGTGGAEQYF. Full variable domain (remainder filled in from reference TRBV5-1 and TRBJ2-7): KAGVTQTPRYLIKTRGQQVTLSCSPISGHRSVSWYQQTPGQGLQFLFEYFSETQRNKGNFPGRFSGRQFSNSRSEMNVSTLELGDSALYLCASSSGTGGAEQYFGPGTRLTVT.

The chain is built from TRBV28 and TRBJ2-3; D uncertain. The CDR3 loop spans 12 amino acids. V gave up 2 bases and J gave up 2 bases, with 2 bases separating them. Germline values: CDR1 MDHEN, CDR2 SYDVKM. The CDR3 region has the DNA TGTGCCAGCAGTTTACTCACAGATACGCAGTATTTT. Its protein is CASSLLTDTQYF.

V is TRBV13 and J is TRBJ2-1; TRBD1 matches at 8 bases. CDR1 PRHDT and CDR2 FYEKMQ come from the germline V gene (reference sequence). The CDR3 extends over 15 amino acids. With V trimmed by 5 bases and J by 4 bases, 7 bases remained unmatched. This CDR3 reads CASSIRDRRYNEQFF. The CDR3 region has the DNA TGTGCCAGCAGCATACGGGACAGGCGTTACAATGAGCAGTTCTTC.

The genes are TRBV5-4 and TRBJ1-1; TRBD1 might be the D (6 bases). The CDR3 runs to 13 residues. Per germline, CDR1 SGHNT and CDR2 YYREEE (reference sequence). The V end lost 0 bases, the J end lost 5 bases, and 8 bases lay between the germline ends. CDR3 protein: CASSLGGGTEAFF. The CDR3 DNA follows: TGTGCCAGCAGCTTGGGAGGGGGTACTGAAGCTTTCTTT.